This TCR beta chain was sequenced for a study of cytomegalovirus exposure and HLA in healthy donors. Only one count was recorded for this clone. Its antigen is not identified. Study-wide points: Using a false discovery rate of 0.05, a later analysis showed that 15,000 to 20,000 TCR beta sequences were associated with HLA alleles. As a later analysis revealed, most CMV-associated TCR beta chains appeared HLA-restricted. Accurate prediction of HLA-A and HLA-B alleles (for most subjects) was reportedly achieved from TCR beta sequences.

Both 60 Vbeta primers and 13 Jbeta primers went into the PCR. Profiling relied on immunoSEQ multiplex PCR, and the TCRdb table lists in-frame clones only, not all of them. The repertoire holds 100,000 to 150,000 clones, with around 72% as singletons. Germline lookup yields CDR1 SGHNT and CDR2 YYREEE (reference sequence). Unmatched junction bases numbered 9, after V lost 0 bases and J lost 1 base. The CDR3 runs to 17 residues. Sequencing was performed on PBMCs. The gene calls are TRBV5-4 and TRBJ1-1, with 7 bases fitting TRBD1. This sequence originates from a man aged 30-40 years in good health and CMV-seronegative. The CDR3 spells CASSLAIGGAWNTEAFF. CDR3 sequence (DNA): TGTGCCAGCAGCTTGGCCATAGGGGGCGCCTGGAACACTGAAGCTTTCTTT.